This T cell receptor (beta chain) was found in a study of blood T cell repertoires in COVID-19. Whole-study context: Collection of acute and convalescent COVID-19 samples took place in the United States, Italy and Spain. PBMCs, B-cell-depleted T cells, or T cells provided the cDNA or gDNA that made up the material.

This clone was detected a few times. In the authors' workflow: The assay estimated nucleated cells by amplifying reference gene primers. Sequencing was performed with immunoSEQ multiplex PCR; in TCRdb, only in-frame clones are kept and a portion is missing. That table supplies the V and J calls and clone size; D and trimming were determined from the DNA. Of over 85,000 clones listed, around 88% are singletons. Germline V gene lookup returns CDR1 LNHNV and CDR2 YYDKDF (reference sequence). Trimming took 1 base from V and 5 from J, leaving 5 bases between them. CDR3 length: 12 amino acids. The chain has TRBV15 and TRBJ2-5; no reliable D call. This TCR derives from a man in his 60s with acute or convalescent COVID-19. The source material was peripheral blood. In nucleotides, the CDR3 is TGTGCCACCAGCAGAGTAATGGAGACCCAGTACTTC. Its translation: CATSRVMETQYF.